Listed below are T cell receptor beta chains from one sample, sequenced in a study of regulatory T cells in long-lasting Graves disease. TCRdb fed the multiplex PCR reads into MiXCR, producing one record per CDR3 protein. The sample lists 400,000 to 500,000 distinct CDR3 sequences, less than 20% occurring once. Another study also made use of these data, one on T cells in Graves' hyperthyroidism and ophthalmopathy.

The sample was peripheral blood mononuclear cells (PBMCs), taken at new diagnosis, from a patient treated with antithyroid drugs. Receptor source: a woman in her 30s with Graves disease. Both conserved end residues are part of each CDR3. The order of the fields is clone size, V gene, D gene, J gene, CDR3 protein, CDR3 DNA. D genes are given only for firm matches. Not all rows give a size; the values are once, few, many and, for expanded clones, a class.

clone_size: many
v_call: TRBV20-1
d_call: NA
j_call: TRBJ1-2
cdr3_aa: CSARQYNYGYTF
cdr3_nt: TGCAGTGCTCGACAGTATAACTATGGCTACACCTTC

clone_size: many
v_call: TRBV12-3/TRBV12-4
d_call: NA
j_call: TRBJ1-4
cdr3_aa: CASSFAGTLFF
cdr3_nt: TGTGCCAGCAGTTTCGCCGGGACGCTGTTTTTT

clone_size: many
v_call: TRBV20-1
d_call: NA
j_call: TRBJ2-5
cdr3_aa: CSAQGRKETQYF
cdr3_nt: TGCAGTGCCCAAGGACGTAAAGAGACCCAGTACTTC

clone_size: many
v_call: TRBV5-1
d_call: NA
j_call: TRBJ2-2
cdr3_aa: CASSPGSRHGTGELFF
cdr3_nt: TGCGCCAGCAGCCCGGGATCTCGGCATGGAACCGGGGAGCTGTTTTTT

clone_size: many
v_call: TRBV5-1
d_call: NA
j_call: TRBJ1-4
cdr3_aa: CASSLAGPRRNEKLFF
cdr3_nt: TGCGCCAGCAGCTTGGCCGGACCGCGTCGAAATGAAAAACTGTTTTTT

clone_size: many
v_call: TRBV29-1
d_call: NA
j_call: TRBJ1-1
cdr3_aa: CSVGSGKNTEAFF
cdr3_nt: TGCAGCGTTGGTTCAGGAAAGAACACTGAAGCTTTCTTT

clone_size: few
v_call: TRBV4-3
d_call: TRBD1
j_call: TRBJ2-7
cdr3_aa: CASSQYYQGAEAYEQYF
cdr3_nt: TGCGCCAGCAGCCAGTATTATCAGGGGGCTGAAGCCTACGAGCAGTACTTC

clone_size: once
v_call: TRBV20-1
d_call: NA
j_call: TRBJ1-6
cdr3_aa: CSADMGGYNSPLHF
cdr3_nt: TGCAGTGCTGACATGGGGGGGTATAATTCACCCCTCCACTTT

clone_size: many
v_call: TRBV28
d_call: TRBD2
j_call: TRBJ2-1
cdr3_aa: CASSPETSGSINSLNEQFF
cdr3_nt: TGTGCCAGCAGTCCGGAGACTAGCGGGAGCATTAATTCTTTGAATGAGCAGTTCTTC

clone_size: few
v_call: TRBV4-1
d_call: NA
j_call: TRBJ1-1
cdr3_aa: CASSRSRQQGLNTEAFF
cdr3_nt: TGCGCCAGCAGCCGGAGTCGACAGCAGGGACTGAACACTGAAGCTTTCTTT

clone_size: NA
v_call: TRBV5-1
d_call: NA
j_call: TRBJ1-1
cdr3_aa: CASSLLNTEAYF
cdr3_nt: TGTGCCAGCAGCTTATTAAACACTGAAGCTTACTTT